One and the same sample provided the 8 T cell receptor beta chains below, sequenced in a study of blood T cells in healthy people across ages. The second PCR ran about 6 to 12 cycles with a sample-barcoded 5' primer and J-beta primers. TCRdb re-derived calls from the 5' RACE reads in MiXCR, one entry per CDR3 protein. The sample records 550,000 to 750,000 distinct CDR3 sequences, under 25% being singletons. Sequencing was carried out using blood. The source of these receptors is a man in his 70s in good health.

The chain combines TRBV5-1 with TRBJ2-4, with D perhaps matching TRBD2 (5 bases). Germline lookup yields CDR1 SGHRS and CDR2 YFSETQ. This CDR3 spans 14 amino acids. This CDR3 is CARETDLAKNIQYF. CDR3 nucleotide sequence: TGCGCGAGAGAGACGGACTTAGCCAAAAACATTCAGTACTTC.

Turning to this clonotype: This likely comes from a read error, as the CDR3 has no conserved phenylalanine or tryptophan at its end. V gene TRBV3-1 combines with J gene TRBJ2-5, with 7 bases identical to TRBD2. The DNA end is more similar to TRBJ2-7, so the J call may be wrong. Germline CDR1 is LGHDT and CDR2 is YNNKEL (reference sequence). CDR3 size: 15 residues. The CDR3 DNA reads as TGTGCCAGCAGCCAAGTTAGGACTAGAATCCACGAGCAGTACCTC. Residues: CASSQVRTRIHEQYL.

Here the CDR3 DNA reads TGCGCCAGCAGCTTGGGGCCCTCAGTTGCAACTAATGAAAAACTGTTTTTT. Protein: CASSLGPSVATNEKLFF. The chain employs TRBV5-1 and TRBJ1-4; D is unresolved. The CDR3 runs to 17 residues. V lost 0 bases to trimming and J lost 0 bases, with 12 bases between them. Germline CDR1 is SGHRS and CDR2 is YFSETQ.

The chain uses TRBV7-2 and TRBJ2-1; TRBD2 matches 8 bases. The length of the CDR3 is 14 residues. CDR1 is SGHTA and CDR2 is FQGNSA in the germline V gene. J was trimmed by 15 bases and V by 0 bases; bases with no gene match: 10. Here the CDR3 reads CASSLAGTRSMMFF. CDR3 nucleotide sequence: TGTGCCAGCAGCTTAGCTGGGACTAGGTCGATGATGTTCTTC.

The chain is built from TRBV9 and TRBJ2-2; D is unclear. V gave up 0 bases and J gave up 10 bases, with 7 bases separating them. In germline, CDR1 is SGDLS, CDR2 YYNGEE. The CDR3 has 12 amino acids. The CDR3 DNA reads TGTGCCAGCAGCGTAGTTGGAGAGGAGCTGTTTTTT. Protein: CASSVVGEELFF. The full variable domain, with the rest looked up from reference TRBV9 and TRBJ2-2, is DSGVTQTPKHLITATGQRVTLRCSPRSGDLSVYWYQQSLDQGLQFLIQYYNGEERAKGNILERFSAQQFPDLHSELNLSSLELGDSALYFCASSVVGEELFFGEGSRLTVL.

A single count supports this clonotype. The genes are TRBV29-1 and TRBJ2-1, with 7 bases identical to TRBD2. This CDR3 has 14 amino acids. Germline-derived CDR1 and CDR2 are SQVTM and ANQGSEA. With 3 bases clipped from V and 3 bases from J, the junction kept 5 bases outside the gene matches. CDR3: CSVEASGNYNEQFF. As DNA, the CDR3 is TGCAGCGTTGAGGCTAGCGGCAACTACAATGAGCAGTTCTTC.

The V and J genes are TRBV7-2 and TRBJ2-5; tentatively, D is TRBD2 (5 bases). The DNA matches TRBJ2-7 better at its end, which makes the J call doubtful. There are 15 residues in the CDR3. Germline CDR1 is SGHTA and CDR2 is FQGNSA. The CDR3 region is CASSLDPGSSYEQYF. As DNA, the CDR3 is TGTGCCAGCAGCTTAGATCCGGGGAGCTCCTACGAGCAGTACTTC.

This clonotype was seen a handful of times. The V gene is TRBV5-6, the J gene TRBJ2-3; D not resolved. V was cut by 0 bases and J by 0 bases, with 8 bases left in between. This CDR3 spans 15 amino acids. CDR1 and CDR2 from the germline V gene are SGHDT and YYEEEE. CDR3 sequence: CASSLALSSTDTQYF. CDR3 coding DNA: TGTGCCAGCAGCTTGGCCCTTTCTAGCACAGATACGCAGTATTTT.